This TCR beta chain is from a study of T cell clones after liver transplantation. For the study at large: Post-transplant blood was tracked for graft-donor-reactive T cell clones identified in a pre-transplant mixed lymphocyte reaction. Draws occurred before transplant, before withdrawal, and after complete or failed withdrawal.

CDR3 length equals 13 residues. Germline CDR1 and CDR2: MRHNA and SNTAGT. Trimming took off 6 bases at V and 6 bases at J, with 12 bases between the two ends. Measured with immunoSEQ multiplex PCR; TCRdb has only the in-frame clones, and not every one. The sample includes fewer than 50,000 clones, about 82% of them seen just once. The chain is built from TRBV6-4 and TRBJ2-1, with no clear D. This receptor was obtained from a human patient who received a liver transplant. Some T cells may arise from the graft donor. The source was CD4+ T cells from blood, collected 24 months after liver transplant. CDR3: CASSLTQLNEQFF. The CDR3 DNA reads TGTGCCAGCAGCTTGACACAACTCAATGAGCAGTTCTTC.